This TCR beta chain was identified in a study of cytomegalovirus exposure and HLA in healthy donors. The PCR had 60 Vbeta and 13 Jbeta primers. Some clones are missing from TCRdb's copy, which holds only in-frame ones; the method was immunoSEQ multiplex PCR. The sample carries about 83,000 clones, around 81% recorded once. The CDR3 spans 16 residues. V dropped 1 base and J dropped 4; count of bases not matched to a gene: 4. Germline values: CDR1 SEHNR, CDR2 FQNEAQ (reference sequence). The specimen sequenced was PBMCs. The source of this sequence is a man aged 18 to 29 in good health and CMV-seropositive. The chain uses TRBV7-9 and TRBJ2-2; TRBD2 matches 9 bases. The CDR3 bases are TGTGCCAGCAGCTTAGGACTAGCGGAGGTCACCGGGGAGCTGTTTTTT. Its translation is CASSLGLAEVTGELFF. The full variable domain, in which reference TRBV7-9 and TRBJ2-2 provide the parts outside the CDR3, is DTGVSQNPRHKITKRGQNVTFRCDPISEHNRLYWYRQTLGQGPEFLTYFQNEAQLEKSRLLSDRFSAERPKGSFSTLEIQRTEQGDSAMYLCASSLGLAEVTGELFFGEGSRLTVL.